The source of this T cell receptor (beta chain) is a study of blood T cell repertoires in COVID-19. Turning to the study itself: Spain, Italy and the United States supplied samples that represented acute and convalescent COVID-19. PBMCs, B-cell-depleted T cells, or T cells were the source of the cDNA or gDNA that made up the material.

How the authors handled the data: Counts of nucleated cells, estimated from reference gene primer amplification, were obtained. TCRdb's copy holds only in-frame clones and misses some; the assay was immunoSEQ multiplex PCR. The V and J calls and the clone size are those of that table, but D and trimming were determined from the DNA. The sample gives about 140,000 clones, 90% of which show up once; 9.5% to 11% is in the top ten. Trimming stripped 4 bases from V and 1 base from J, with 7 bases between. The CDR3 spans 13 residues. In germline, CDR1 is SGHTA, CDR2 FQGNSA. The specimen was peripheral blood. The chain is built from TRBV7-2 and TRBJ1-1, with a tentative D call TRBD1 (6 bases). This sequence originates from a woman of 80 years or more with acute or convalescent COVID-19. Here the CDR3 DNA reads TGTGCCAGCAGCTCACAGGGGAACACTGAAGCTTTCTTT. Its protein is CASSSQGNTEAFF. The complete variable domain, with remaining parts taken from reference TRBV7-2 and TRBJ1-1, reads GAGVSQSPSNKVTEKGKDVELRCDPISGHTALYWYRQSLGQGLEFLIYFQGNSAPDKSGLPSDRFSAERTGGSVSTLTIQRTQQEDSAVYLCASSSQGNTEAFFGQGTRLTVV.